The source of this T cell receptor beta chain is a study of identifying expanded T cells in peripheral blood. Regarding the study as a whole: Variance in clone template counts between approximately 2-week samples significantly increased with total template count across all healthy donors. Technical replicates showed around 1.3 changed clones; roughly two weeks about 16; four weeks 19.

Per the germline V gene, CDR1 is MDHEN and CDR2 is SYDVKM. The length of the CDR3 is 17 residues. V trimming: 3 bases; J trimming: 4 bases; junction bases outside the gene matches: 12. No infections or other immune events were documented during collection. Points on this clone: The antigen remains unidentified.

Sequenced by immunoSEQ multiplex PCR; TCRdb stores in-frame clones only, minus some. Found here are 80,000 to 95,000 clones, about 91% of them singletons; the top ten hold approximately 4%. This receptor was identified in a person between 18 and 75 years old in good health. The chain joins TRBV28 to TRBJ2-3; 8 nucleotides match TRBD1. Input material: blood. This chain's CDR3 is CASSLADLTGDADTQYF. DNA of the CDR3: TGTGCCAGCAGTTTGGCTGACCTGACAGGGGATGCAGATACGCAGTATTTT.